The source of this T cell receptor beta chain is a study of blood T cell repertoires in COVID-19. Study overall: T cells, B-cell-depleted T cells, or PBMCs provided the cDNA or gDNA that served as material.

Measured with immunoSEQ multiplex PCR; TCRdb has only the in-frame clones, and not every one. The sample has 200,000 to 250,000 clones; about 86% are singletons. In germline, CDR1 is SEHNR, CDR2 FQNEAQ (reference sequence). This CDR3 spans 14 amino acids. V lost 5 bases and J 7 bases, leaving 17 bases between the germline ends. The clonotype comes from a woman aged 50 to 60 in a cohort exposed to, infected with or recovered from COVID-19 (not recorded which). The chain combines TRBV7-9 with TRBJ1-2; D is possibly TRBD1 (5 bases). The specimen sequenced was PBMCs or T cells enriched from blood (not recorded which). The CDR3 DNA follows: TGTGCCAGCAGCCCCAGCGGGGGTTTGTTTGGCTACACCTTC. This encodes CASSPSGGLFGYTF.